This T cell receptor beta chain appears in the sequencing data of a study of spatial heterogeneity in lung cancer. Study as a whole: Every unique TCR and UMI combination, on average, appeared more than ten times in raw reads.

Specified time point: blood at routine non-recurrence follow-up after resection. From tumor, nontumor lung or frozen PBMC, whole RNA was taken unsorted for sequencing. Each TCR cDNA molecule carried a unique molecular identifier. TCRdb fed the 5' RACE reads into MiXCR, producing one record per CDR3 protein. The table lists 40,000 to 50,000 distinct CDR3 sequences, roughly 10% of them singletons, with 17% in the top ten. The clonotype was recovered from a female donor with early-stage non-small cell lung cancer. Sequencing used PBMCs, obtained at follow-up.

CDR3: CASSRIGGRTDLGNTIYF. The CDR3 DNA reads as TGTGCCAGCAGCCGGATCGGGGGGAGGACTGATTTAGGAAACACCATATATTTT. The V call is TRBV5-4, the J call TRBJ1-3; a weak D match, TRBD1 (5 bases). V was cut by 4 bases and J by 4 bases, with 24 bases left in between. Looked up from germline, CDR1 is SGHNT and CDR2 is YYREEE (reference sequence). This CDR3 has 18 amino acids.